The next 16 T cell receptor beta chains were all read from a single sample in a study of shared clonotypes between healthy human individuals. Here immunoSEQ multiplex PCR was the method, and the copy in TCRdb shows in-frame clones only, minus some. The sample holds 550,000 to 700,000 clones, around four fifths seen once. The source material was memory CD4+ T cells sorted from blood. Stated subset: CD45RA-negative fraction. The receptors shown here come from a woman in her 30s in good health.

The chain carries TRBV5-4 and TRBJ2-5; 7 bases match TRBD2. The last part of the DNA fits TRBJ2-7 better; the J call may be wrong. The CDR3 sequence is 16 residues long. Looked up from germline, CDR1 is SGHNT and CDR2 is YYREEE (reference sequence). The CDR3 DNA reads as TGTGCCAGCAGCAGACAAAGCGGGATTCTTTCCTACGAGCAGTACTTC. Protein sequence: CASSRQSGILSYEQYF.

This rearrangement joins TRBV29-1 to TRBJ2-1; TRBD2 agrees at 12 bases. The V segment lost 7 bases and the J segment 0 bases; nucleotides outside the gene matches: 16. There are 19 residues in the CDR3. The germline V gene has CDR1 SQVTM and CDR2 ANQGSEA. The CDR3 loop reads CSAGGGGLAGRSSYNEQFF. The CDR3 DNA reads TGCAGCGCCGGCGGGGGGGGACTAGCGGGCCGTAGCTCCTACAATGAGCAGTTCTTC.

This chain's CDR3 is CASKEFHGSDTQYF. CDR3 sequence (DNA): TGCGCCAGCAAAGAGTTCCATGGTTCAGATACGCAGTATTTT. This chain connects TRBV10-2 to TRBJ2-3; no definite D call. Germline values: CDR1 WSHSY, CDR2 SAAADI. Deletions cut 7 bases from V and 4 bases from J, with 15 bases between. The CDR3 has 14 residues.

This chain links TRBV9 with TRBJ2-1; 12 bases align to TRBD1. This CDR3 has 15 residues. Per germline, CDR1 SGDLS and CDR2 YYNGEE. V was pared by 2 bases and J by 9 bases, with 6 bases of the junction left unmatched. DNA of the CDR3: TGTGCCAGCAGCGTCCGGGACAGGGGGCAAGGTGAGCAGTTCTTC. It translates to CASSVRDRGQGEQFF. The full variable domain, completed using reference TRBV9 and TRBJ2-1, is DSGVTQTPKHLITATGQRVTLRCSPRSGDLSVYWYQQSLDQGLQFLIQYYNGEERAKGNILERFSAQQFPDLHSELNLSSLELGDSALYFCASSVRDRGQGEQFFGPGTRLTVL.

This clone was recorded only once. This rearrangement joins TRBV9 to TRBJ1-2, with TRBD1 identical over 8 bases. The CDR3 is made up of 18 amino acids. Germline V gives CDR1 SGDLS, CDR2 YYNGEE. J lost 5 bases, V lost 0 bases, and 15 bases had no gene match. CDR3: CASSVAGQGVSSRYGYTF. CDR3 DNA sequence: TGTGCCAGCAGCGTAGCCGGACAGGGAGTATCTAGTCGGTATGGCTACACCTTC.

The chain combines TRBV10-3 with TRBJ1-1; D perhaps matches TRBD1 (6 bases). CDR3 length equals 14 residues. The V end lost 6 bases, the J end lost 3 bases, and 14 bases lay between the germline ends. Germline CDR1 reads ENHRY; CDR2 reads SYGVKD. As DNA, the CDR3 is TGTGCCATCAGCGTCGGACAGACAGACACTGAAGCTTTCTTT. Translated: CAISVGQTDTEAFF.

The V gene is TRBV7-8, the J gene TRBJ2-5, with D hard to call. Per germline, CDR1 SGHVS and CDR2 FQNEAQ. V was cut by 4 bases and J by 5 bases, with 8 bases left in between. The CDR3 has 12 residues. The CDR3 nucleotides are TGTGCCAGCAGCTCGACCACGGAGACCCAGTACTTC. Translation gives CASSSTTETQYF.

This chain connects TRBV5-4 to TRBJ2-5; D may be TRBD2 (5 bases). This CDR3 spans 17 amino acids. The germline V gene encodes CDR1 SGHNT and CDR2 YYREEE (reference sequence). The germline V and J ends were trimmed by 0 bases and 2 bases, with 17 bases remaining between them. CDR3 region: CASSLGTRPERQETQYF. CDR3 DNA sequence: TGTGCCAGCAGCTTGGGAACTAGACCCGAACGTCAAGAGACCCAGTACTTC.

The chain couples TRBV28 to TRBJ2-1, with a possible D match to TRBD2 (6 bases). Germline CDR1 MDHEN, CDR2 SYDVKM. The CDR3 extends over 16 amino acids. The V end lost 2 bases, the J end lost 9 bases, and 20 bases lay between the germline ends. In DNA, the CDR3 is TGTGCCAGCAGTTTAGGGGGGATTTCTATTTCGGGTGAGCAGTTCTTC. Its translation: CASSLGGISISGEQFF.

This rearrangement joins TRBV5-1 to TRBJ2-7; 7 positions match TRBD1. Germline V lookup: CDR1 SGHRS, CDR2 YFSETQ. This CDR3 has 15 amino acids. The ends lost 0 bases at V and 7 bases at J; junction bases unmatched: 10. Here the CDR3 reads CASSLVTGATGEQYF. CDR3 in DNA: TGCGCCAGCAGCTTGGTAACAGGGGCAACTGGAGAGCAGTACTTC.

The chain carries TRBV7-9 and TRBJ2-7; D gene ambiguous. CDR1 is SEHNR, CDR2 FQNEAQ, per germline (reference sequence). Trimming cost V 1 base and J 0 bases, with 7 bases left between them. The CDR3 runs 14 residues. This CDR3 reads CASSLVASSYEQYF. Written as DNA, the CDR3 is TGTGCCAGCAGCTTAGTGGCTAGCTCCTACGAGCAGTACTTC.

This clone was seen more than once but under ten times. V is TRBV18 and J is TRBJ2-2; 9 bases align to TRBD2. The junction had 10 bases not matched to a gene; V was cut back by 4 bases and J by 1 base. The germline gives CDR1 KGHSH, CDR2 LQKENI. The CDR3 length is 18 residues. CDR3 protein: CASSRGPSGELNTGELFF. For the CDR3, the DNA is TGTGCCAGCTCACGGGGTCCTAGCGGGGAGCTGAACACCGGGGAGCTGTTTTTT.

The V gene is TRBV5-1, the J gene TRBJ2-7; 8 nucleotides match TRBD1. The V segment lost 5 bases and the J segment 5 bases; nucleotides outside the gene matches: 9. The CDR3 is 14 amino acids. Germline loops: CDR1 SGHRS, CDR2 YFSETQ. The CDR3 region has the DNA TGCGCCAGCAGAGCGACAGGGGAGATCCACGAGCAGTACTTC. Translation gives CASRATGEIHEQYF.

The chain has TRBV15 and TRBJ2-1, with 10 nucleotides matching TRBD2. The trim removed 2 bases at V and 6 bases at J, leaving 4 bases unmatched. There are 15 residues in the CDR3. Per the germline V gene, CDR1 is LNHNV and CDR2 is YYDKDF (reference sequence). CDR3: CATSRSAGGPNEQFF. The CDR3 coding sequence is TGTGCCACCAGCAGATCAGCGGGAGGGCCCAATGAGCAGTTCTTC.

This clone was counted between two and nine times. The rearrangement joins TRBV7-2 to TRBJ2-1, with 7 bases that match TRBD2. Per germline, CDR1 SGHTA and CDR2 FQGNSA. V lost 1 base to trimming and J lost 2 bases; unmatched junction nucleotides: 11. The CDR3 consists of 18 residues. The CDR3 coding sequence is TGTGCCAGCAGCTTAGGTTCCGGGGGGTCAAAGCCCTACAATGAGCAGTTCTTC. It is translated as CASSLGSGGSKPYNEQFF.

The CDR3 is CASSQGQGALGEQYF. CDR3 bases: TGCGCCAGCAGCCAAGGCCAGGGGGCGCTGGGCGAGCAGTACTTC. The V call is TRBV1, the J call TRBJ2-5; TRBD1, the table's D call, lacks a check against the DNA. Near its end, the DNA agrees better with TRBJ2-7, so the J call may be wrong. TRBV1 constitutes a pseudogene. This CDR3 spans 15 amino acids.